These T cell receptor beta chains were read from a single sample in a study of response to subunit inactivated influenza vaccine. TCRdb re-called the RT-PCR reads with MiXCR, one entry per CDR3 protein. Here the sample spans more than 400,000 distinct CDR3 sequences, 6.5% to 8% being singletons. The specimen was PBMCs from blood, collected 23 months after vaccination. The receptors here all came from a man between 50 and 69 years old who received an inactivated influenza vaccine. Both conserved end residues are part of each CDR3. Fields, in order: D gene, V gene, clone size, J gene, CDR3 DNA, CDR3 protein. The D gene is left open where the match is weak. Expanded clones get a size class; other rows say once, few or many, or leave the size out.

D: TRBD1; V: TRBV12-3/TRBV12-4; size: many; J: TRBJ1-2; DNA: TGTGCCAGCAGTCCCGCGAACAGGGGGAGTCACTATGGCTACACCTTC; CDR3: CASSPANRGSHYGYTF
D: .; V: TRBV4-2; size: .; J: TRBJ1-1; DNA: TGTGCCAGCAGCCAAGGGGTGACAGCGAACACTGAAGCTTTCTTT; CDR3: CASSQGVTANTEAFF
D: .; V: TRBV4-3; size: few; J: TRBJ1-5; DNA: TGCGCCAGCAGCCAAGGCCTCAGTCAGCCCCAGCATTTT; CDR3: CASSQGLSQPQHF
D: .; V: TRBV28; size: many; J: TRBJ1-5; DNA: TGTGCCAGCAGTTTAGGGCCATCACCCCAGCATTTT; CDR3: CASSLGPSPQHF
D: .; V: TRBV6-4; size: .; J: TRBJ2-1; DNA: TGTGCCAGCAGACTGGATAATAGCTACAATGAGCAGTTCTTC; CDR3: CASRLDNSYNEQFF
D: TRBD2; V: TRBV29-1; size: .; J: TRBJ2-3; DNA: TGCAGCGTTGCGACTCAAGCGGGGGCCACAGATACGCAGTATTTT; CDR3: CSVATQAGATDTQYF
D: .; V: TRBV9; size: few; J: TRBJ2-3; DNA: TGTGCCAGCAGTCCTGCGGGTCCATACGGAGATACGCAGTATTTT; CDR3: CASSPAGPYGDTQYF
D: TRBD2; V: TRBV6-1; size: many; J: TRBJ2-1; DNA: TGTGCCAGCAGTGAATTTAGCGGGGGCTACAATGAGCAGTTCTTC; CDR3: CASSEFSGGYNEQFF
D: .; V: TRBV20-1; size: few; J: TRBJ1-6; DNA: TGCAGTGCTAGAGATCCCAAAGTCGAGGCACCCCTCCACTTT; CDR3: CSARDPKVEAPLHF
D: .; V: TRBV7-8; size: few; J: TRBJ1-4; DNA: TGTGCCACCGCGGTTGCGGGGGGATTGAATGAAAAACTGTTTTTT; CDR3: CATAVAGGLNEKLFF
D: .; V: TRBV29-1; size: .; J: TRBJ1-1; DNA: TGCAGCGTTTCCAGGTCGATTTATTACAACACTGAAGCTTTCTTT; CDR3: CSVSRSIYYNTEAFF
D: TRBD2; V: TRBV28; size: few; J: TRBJ2-7; DNA: TGTGCCAGCAGCCTCCTAGCGGGAGCGCTCGAGCAGTACTTC; CDR3: CASSLLAGALEQYF
D: .; V: TRBV2; size: .; J: TRBJ2-2; DNA: TGTGCCAGCAGCACACTAGTTCCCGGGGAGCTGTTTTTT; CDR3: CASSTLVPGELFF
D: .; V: TRBV20-1; size: few; J: TRBJ2-7; DNA: TGCAGTGCTAGAGATCGGCAGGGGAATAACTACGAGCAGTACTTC; CDR3: CSARDRQGNNYEQYF
D: .; V: TRBV5-1; size: many; J: TRBJ2-5; DNA: TGCGCCAGCAGCCCCTGGGGAAGCGAGCCCACAGAGACCCAGTACTTC; CDR3: CASSPWGSEPTETQYF
D: .; V: TRBV20-1; size: many; J: TRBJ1-4; DNA: TGCAGTGCTAGCGGGCCTTGGCACAATGAAAAACTGTTTTTT; CDR3: CSASGPWHNEKLFF
D: .; V: TRBV6-1; size: many; J: TRBJ2-5; DNA: TGTGCCAGCAGCGAAACAGTTTCCCAAGGAGGTTTTAAAGAGACCCAGTACTTC; CDR3: CASSETVSQGGFKETQYF
D: .; V: TRBV7-6; size: .; J: TRBJ2-3; DNA: TGTGCCAGCAGCTTCCACGGGGGAAGCACAGATACGCAGTATTTT; CDR3: CASSFHGGSTDTQYF
D: .; V: TRBV27; size: few; J: TRBJ2-7; DNA: TGTGCCAGCAGCCGAGTTGGCGGGGGCCTCCACGAGCAGTACTTC; CDR3: CASSRVGGGLHEQYF
D: TRBD2; V: TRBV4-1; size: many; J: TRBJ2-1; DNA: TGCGCCAGCAGCCAAGATAACAGGGGACTAGCGGGAGCAAGGTCCTACAATGAGCAGTTCTTC; CDR3: CASSQDNRGLAGARSYNEQFF
D: .; V: TRBV20-1; size: few; J: TRBJ2-7; DNA: TGCAGTGCTATAGGAGCCTTTTACGAGCAGTACTTC; CDR3: CSAIGAFYEQYF
D: TRBD2; V: TRBV28; size: few; J: TRBJ2-2; DNA: TGTGCCAGCAGTTCCCGACTAGCGCCCGGGGAGCTGTTTTTT; CDR3: CASSSRLAPGELFF
D: .; V: TRBV9; size: .; J: TRBJ1-5; DNA: TGTGCCAGCAGCGTAGTGGCACTTTATAGCAATCAGCCCCAGCATTTT; CDR3: CASSVVALYSNQPQHF
D: .; V: TRBV12-3/TRBV12-4; size: many; J: TRBJ2-7; DNA: TGTGCCAGCGCCGTATTCAGGGTGGCCGAGCAGTACTTC; CDR3: CASAVFRVAEQYF
D: .; V: TRBV12-3/TRBV12-4; size: .; J: TRBJ2-4; DNA: TGTGCCAGCAGTTTGGTGACTGGCCCAGGGGACATTCAGTACTTC; CDR3: CASSLVTGPGDIQYF
D: .; V: TRBV12-3/TRBV12-4; size: .; J: TRBJ1-1; DNA: TGTGCCAGCAGTTCAGCCGCAGGGTCCACTGAAGCTTTCTTT; CDR3: CASSSAAGSTEAFF
D: .; V: TRBV10-3; size: .; J: TRBJ2-7; DNA: TGTGCCATCAGCGCGGGGATAGCGGACGAGCAGTACTTC; CDR3: CAISAGIADEQYF
D: TRBD2; V: TRBV4-3; size: many; J: TRBJ2-1; DNA: TGCGCCAGCAGCCAAGATACTAGCGGGATTTACAATGAGCAGTTCTTC; CDR3: CASSQDTSGIYNEQFF
D: .; V: TRBV15; size: few; J: TRBJ2-7; DNA: TGTGCCACCAGCAGAGTAGGCGAGGACTTCTCCTACGAGCAGTACTTC; CDR3: CATSRVGEDFSYEQYF
D: .; V: TRBV21-1; size: few; J: TRBJ2-7; DNA: TGTGCCAGCAGCCATCGTCATCGGAGCTCCTACGAGCAGTACTTC; CDR3: CASSHRHRSSYEQYF
D: TRBD1; V: TRBV5-4; size: .; J: TRBJ2-3; DNA: TGTGCCAGCAGCCCGATCCTGACAGGGGCCAACACAGATACGCAGTATTTT; CDR3: CASSPILTGANTDTQYF
D: TRBD1; V: TRBV12-3/TRBV12-4; size: many; J: TRBJ2-1; DNA: TGTGCCAGCAGCGCCCCCGCGACAGGGGTATCCTCGGTGGAGCAGTTCTTC; CDR3: CASSAPATGVSSVEQFF
D: TRBD1; V: TRBV12-3/TRBV12-4; size: few; J: TRBJ1-2; DNA: TGTGCCAGCAGTTCTTCCCCCGGGACAGCCTATGGCTACACCTTC; CDR3: CASSSSPGTAYGYTF
D: TRBD2; V: TRBV4-3; size: few; J: TRBJ2-1; DNA: TGCGCCAGCAGCCAAGTCGCCGGGACTAGCGGGAGGGGGATGGATGAGCAGTTCTTC; CDR3: CASSQVAGTSGRGMDEQFF
D: TRBD1; V: TRBV4-3; size: .; J: TRBJ2-1; DNA: TGCGCCAGCAGCCAAGAACTGCCGGACAGGGGAGGCGAGGGGGTTGAGCAGTTCTTC; CDR3: CASSQELPDRGGEGVEQFF
D: TRBD2; V: TRBV28; size: .; J: TRBJ2-1; DNA: TGTGCCAGCAGTTTCGGGACTAGCGGGGACAATGAGCAGTTCTTC; CDR3: CASSFGTSGDNEQFF
D: TRBD1; V: TRBV5-4; size: .; J: TRBJ1-6; DNA: TGTGCCAGCAGCTTGGATGGAGGGGGCGCATATTCACCCCTCCACTTT; CDR3: CASSLDGGGAYSPLHF
D: .; V: TRBV2; size: .; J: TRBJ2-2; DNA: TGTGCCAGCACCCAAAAGGGGCAAGGGGAGCTGTTTTTT; CDR3: CASTQKGQGELFF
D: .; V: TRBV5-1; size: many; J: TRBJ2-3; DNA: TGCGCCAGCAGCCCCTCCCGGGGCGGGATGCATACGCAGTATTTT; CDR3: CASSPSRGGMHTQYF
D: TRBD1; V: TRBV12-3/TRBV12-4; size: few; J: TRBJ1-5; DNA: TGTGCCAGCACCGCGGGGCAGGGGGCAGATGTTAGCAATCAGCCCCAGCATTTT; CDR3: CASTAGQGADVSNQPQHF
D: .; V: TRBV20-1; size: .; J: TRBJ1-1; DNA: TGCAGTGCTAGAGGGGGGGGGAACACTGAAGCTTTCTTT; CDR3: CSARGGGNTEAFF
D: .; V: TRBV20-1; size: few; J: TRBJ1-5; DNA: TGCAGTGCTAGTCTGTCGACAGCCGTTGGTCAGCCCCAGCATTTT; CDR3: CSASLSTAVGQPQHF
D: TRBD1; V: TRBV6-1; size: .; J: TRBJ2-1; DNA: TGTGCCAGCAGCAGTTACCAGACAGGGTTGGATGAGCAGTTCTTC; CDR3: CASSSYQTGLDEQFF
D: .; V: TRBV5-5; size: few; J: TRBJ2-1; DNA: TGTGCCAGCAGCCTTGAGACTTACTACAATGAGCAGTTCTTC; CDR3: CASSLETYYNEQFF
D: .; V: TRBV27; size: many; J: TRBJ1-4; DNA: TGTGCCAGCAACTCCTCAGCGGGACATCCGAATGAAAAACTGTTTTTT; CDR3: CASNSSAGHPNEKLFF
D: TRBD1; V: TRBV11-1; size: many; J: TRBJ2-4; DNA: TGTGCCAGCAGCTTAGCGACGGGAATCACCGGCCGACAGGGAATAAAAAACATTCAGTACTTC; CDR3: CASSLATGITGRQGIKNIQYF
D: TRBD2; V: TRBV15; size: .; J: TRBJ2-1; DNA: TGTGCCACCAGCGGCCCGGGACTAAGAAACAATGAGCAGTTCTTC; CDR3: CATSGPGLRNNEQFF